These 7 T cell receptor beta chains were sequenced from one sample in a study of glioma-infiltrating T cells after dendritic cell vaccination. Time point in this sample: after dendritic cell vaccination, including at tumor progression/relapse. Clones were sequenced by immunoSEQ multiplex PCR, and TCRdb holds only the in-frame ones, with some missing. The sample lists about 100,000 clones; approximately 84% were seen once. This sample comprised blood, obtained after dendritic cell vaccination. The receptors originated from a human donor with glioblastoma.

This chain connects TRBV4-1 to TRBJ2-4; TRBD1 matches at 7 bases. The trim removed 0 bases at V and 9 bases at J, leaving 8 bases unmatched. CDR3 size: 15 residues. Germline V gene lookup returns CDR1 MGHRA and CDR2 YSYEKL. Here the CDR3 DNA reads TGCGCCAGCAGCCAAGATTTAGACAGGGCCGGCATTCAGTACTTC. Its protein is CASSQDLDRAGIQYF.

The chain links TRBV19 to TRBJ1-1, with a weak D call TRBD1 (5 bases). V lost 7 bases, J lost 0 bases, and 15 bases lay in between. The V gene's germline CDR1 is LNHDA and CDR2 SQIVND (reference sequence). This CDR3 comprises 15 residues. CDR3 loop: CASKAPGLMNTEAFF. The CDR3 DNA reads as TGTGCCAGTAAAGCGCCAGGGCTTATGAACACTGAAGCTTTCTTT.

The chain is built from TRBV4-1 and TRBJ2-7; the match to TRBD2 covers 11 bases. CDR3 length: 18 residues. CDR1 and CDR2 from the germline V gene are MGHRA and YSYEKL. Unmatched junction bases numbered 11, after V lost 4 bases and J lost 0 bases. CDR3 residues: CASSPSGTSGSLSYEQYF. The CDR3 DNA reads TGCGCCAGCAGCCCCTCCGGGACTAGCGGCTCCCTCTCCTACGAGCAGTACTTC.

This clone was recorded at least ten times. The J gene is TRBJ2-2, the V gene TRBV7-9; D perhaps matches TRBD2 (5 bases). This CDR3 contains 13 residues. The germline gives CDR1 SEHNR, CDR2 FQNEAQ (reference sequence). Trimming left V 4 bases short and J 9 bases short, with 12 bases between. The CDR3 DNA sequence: TGTGCCAGCAGCTCCGGGGTCAGGCGGGAGCTGTTTTTT. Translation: CASSSGVRRELFF.

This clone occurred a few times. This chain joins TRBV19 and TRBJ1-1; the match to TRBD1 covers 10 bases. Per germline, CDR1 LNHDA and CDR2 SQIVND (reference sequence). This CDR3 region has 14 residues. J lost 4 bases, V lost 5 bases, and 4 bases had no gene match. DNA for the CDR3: TGTGCCAGTAGTCCCTGGGACAGGGGCACTGAAGCTTTCTTT. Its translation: CASSPWDRGTEAFF.

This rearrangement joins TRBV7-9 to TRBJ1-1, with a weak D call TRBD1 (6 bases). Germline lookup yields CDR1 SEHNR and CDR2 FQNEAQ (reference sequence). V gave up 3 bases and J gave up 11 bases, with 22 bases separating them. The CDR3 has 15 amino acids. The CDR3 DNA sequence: TGTGCCAGCAGCTTTTACAGGGAGGGGGGATATACGGCTTTCTTT. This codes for CASSFYREGGYTAFF.

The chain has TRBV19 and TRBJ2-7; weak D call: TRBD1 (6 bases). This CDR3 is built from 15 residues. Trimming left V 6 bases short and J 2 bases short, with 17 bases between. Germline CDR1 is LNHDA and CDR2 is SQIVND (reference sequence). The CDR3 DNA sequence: TGTGCCAGTAGCCCAGGGGTTTGGGGACCCTACGAGCAGTACTTC. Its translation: CASSPGVWGPYEQYF.